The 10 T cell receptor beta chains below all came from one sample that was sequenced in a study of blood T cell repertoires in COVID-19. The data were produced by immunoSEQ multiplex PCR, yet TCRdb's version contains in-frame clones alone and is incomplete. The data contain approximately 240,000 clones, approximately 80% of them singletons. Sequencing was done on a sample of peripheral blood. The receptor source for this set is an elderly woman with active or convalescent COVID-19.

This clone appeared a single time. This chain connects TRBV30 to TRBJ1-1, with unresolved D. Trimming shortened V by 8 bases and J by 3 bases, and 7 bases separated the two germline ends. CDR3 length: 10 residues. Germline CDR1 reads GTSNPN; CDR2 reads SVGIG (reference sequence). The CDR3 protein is CALVYTEAFF. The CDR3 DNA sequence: TGTGCCCTCGTCTACACTGAAGCTTTCTTT.

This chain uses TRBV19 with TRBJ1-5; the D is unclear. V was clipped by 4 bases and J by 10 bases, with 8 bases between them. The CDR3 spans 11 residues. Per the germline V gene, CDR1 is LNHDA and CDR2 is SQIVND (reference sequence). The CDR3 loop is CASSTRGPQHF. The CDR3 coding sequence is TGTGCCAGTAGTACCCGAGGACCCCAGCATTTT.

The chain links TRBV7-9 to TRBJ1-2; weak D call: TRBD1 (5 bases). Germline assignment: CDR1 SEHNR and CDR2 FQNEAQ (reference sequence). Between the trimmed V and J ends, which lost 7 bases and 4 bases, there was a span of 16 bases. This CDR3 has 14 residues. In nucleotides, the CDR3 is TGTGCCAGCACCCCACGGGGGGGTCCCTATGGCTACACCTTC. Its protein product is CASTPRGGPYGYTF.

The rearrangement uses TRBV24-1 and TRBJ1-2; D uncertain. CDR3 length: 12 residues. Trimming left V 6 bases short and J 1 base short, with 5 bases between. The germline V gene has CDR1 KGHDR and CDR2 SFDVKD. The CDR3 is CATSSVNYGYTF. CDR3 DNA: TGTGCCACCAGTAGCGTTAACTATGGCTACACCTTC.

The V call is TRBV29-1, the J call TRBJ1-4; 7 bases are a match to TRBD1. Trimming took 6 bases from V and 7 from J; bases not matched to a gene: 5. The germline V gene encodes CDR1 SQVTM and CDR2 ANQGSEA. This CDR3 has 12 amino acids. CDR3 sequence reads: CSVRQGSEKLFF. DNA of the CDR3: TGCAGCGTCCGACAGGGTAGTGAAAAACTGTTTTTT.

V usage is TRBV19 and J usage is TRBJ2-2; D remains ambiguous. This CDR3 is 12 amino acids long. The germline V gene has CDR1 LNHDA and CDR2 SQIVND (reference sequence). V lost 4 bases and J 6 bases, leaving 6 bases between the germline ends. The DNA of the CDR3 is TGTGCCAGTAGTAGGGCCGCCGGGGAGCTGTTTTTT. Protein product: CASSRAAGELFF.

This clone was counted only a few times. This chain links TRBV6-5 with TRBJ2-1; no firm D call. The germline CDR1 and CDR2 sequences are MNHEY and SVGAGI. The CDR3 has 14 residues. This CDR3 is CAHARVFNDNEQFF. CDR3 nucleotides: TGTGCTCACGCACGGGTGTTTAATGACAATGAGCAGTTCTTC.

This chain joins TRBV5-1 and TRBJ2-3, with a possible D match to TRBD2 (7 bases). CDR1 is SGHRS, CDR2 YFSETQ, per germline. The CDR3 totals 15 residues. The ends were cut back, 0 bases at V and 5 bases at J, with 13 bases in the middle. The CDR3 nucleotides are TGCGCCAGCAGCTTGGGCGGGGGCGCGGTAGATACGCAGTATTTT. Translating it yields CASSLGGGAVDTQYF.

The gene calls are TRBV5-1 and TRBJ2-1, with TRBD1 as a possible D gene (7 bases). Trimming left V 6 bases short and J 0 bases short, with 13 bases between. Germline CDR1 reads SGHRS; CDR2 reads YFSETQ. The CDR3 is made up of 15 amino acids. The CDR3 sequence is CASTQGGTSYNEQFF. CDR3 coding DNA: TGCGCCAGCACCCAGGGGGGAACCTCCTACAATGAGCAGTTCTTC.

Written as DNA, the CDR3 is TGTGCCAGCAGCGTAGCACTAGGACCCGGGGAGCTGTTTTTT. It translates to CASSVALGPGELFF. This chain joins TRBV9 and TRBJ2-2; tentatively, D is TRBD2 (5 bases). The CDR3 runs 14 residues. V gave up 0 bases and J gave up 6 bases, with 9 bases separating them. Germline V lookup: CDR1 SGDLS, CDR2 YYNGEE. The variable domain in full, with the rest retrieved from reference TRBV9 and TRBJ2-2, is DSGVTQTPKHLITATGQRVTLRCSPRSGDLSVYWYQQSLDQGLQFLIQYYNGEERAKGNILERFSAQQFPDLHSELNLSSLELGDSALYFCASSVALGPGELFFGEGSRLTVL.